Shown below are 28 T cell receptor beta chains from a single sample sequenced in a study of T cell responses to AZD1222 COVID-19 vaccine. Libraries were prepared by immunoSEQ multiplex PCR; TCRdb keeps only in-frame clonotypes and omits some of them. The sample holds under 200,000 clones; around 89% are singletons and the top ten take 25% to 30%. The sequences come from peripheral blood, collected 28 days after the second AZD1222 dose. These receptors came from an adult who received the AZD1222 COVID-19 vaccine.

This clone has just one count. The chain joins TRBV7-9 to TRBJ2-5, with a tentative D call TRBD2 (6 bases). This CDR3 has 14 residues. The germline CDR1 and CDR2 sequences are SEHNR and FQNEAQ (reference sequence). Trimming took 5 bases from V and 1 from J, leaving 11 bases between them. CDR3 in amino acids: CASSRAGTQETQYF. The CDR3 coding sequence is TGTGCCAGCAGCCGGGCGGGGACCCAAGAGACCCAGTACTTC.

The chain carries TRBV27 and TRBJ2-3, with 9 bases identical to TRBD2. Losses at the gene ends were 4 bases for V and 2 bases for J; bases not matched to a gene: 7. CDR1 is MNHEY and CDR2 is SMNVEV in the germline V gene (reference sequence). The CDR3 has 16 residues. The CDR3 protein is CASSYLSSGNTDTQYF. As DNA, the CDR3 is TGTGCCAGCAGTTATCTCTCTAGCGGGAACACAGATACGCAGTATTTT.

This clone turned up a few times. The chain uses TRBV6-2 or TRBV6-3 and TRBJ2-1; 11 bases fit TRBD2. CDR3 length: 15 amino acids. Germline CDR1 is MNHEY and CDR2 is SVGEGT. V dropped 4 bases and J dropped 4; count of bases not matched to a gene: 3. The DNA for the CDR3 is TGTGCCAGCAGTTTGGGACTAGCGGAATACAATGAGCAGTTCTTC. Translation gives CASSLGLAEYNEQFF.

As DNA, the CDR3 is TGTGCCAGCAGCTTAGGCCAAACCGGGGAGCTGTTTTTT. Encoded protein: CASSLGQTGELFF. The gene calls are TRBV11-3 and TRBJ2-2; D is unclear. Per germline, CDR1 SGHNT and CDR2 YENEEA. Trimming shortened V by 1 base and J by 5 bases, and 5 bases separated the two germline ends. This CDR3 is built from 13 residues.

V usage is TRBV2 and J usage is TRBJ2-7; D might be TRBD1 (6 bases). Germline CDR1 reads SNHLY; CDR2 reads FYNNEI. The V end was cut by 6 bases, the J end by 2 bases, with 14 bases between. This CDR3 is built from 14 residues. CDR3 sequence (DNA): TGTGCCAGCAGGAAAGACAGGAACACCTACGAGCAGTACTTC. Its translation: CASRKDRNTYEQYF.

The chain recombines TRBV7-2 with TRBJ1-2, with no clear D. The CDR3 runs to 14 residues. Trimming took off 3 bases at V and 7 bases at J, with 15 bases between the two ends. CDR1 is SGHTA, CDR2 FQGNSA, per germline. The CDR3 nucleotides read TGTGCCAGCAGCTTTTATCAGCCTCTAGGTGGCTACACCTTC. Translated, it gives CASSFYQPLGGYTF. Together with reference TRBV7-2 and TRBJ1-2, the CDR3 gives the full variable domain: GAGVSQSPSNKVTEKGKDVELRCDPISGHTALYWYRQSLGQGLEFLIYFQGNSAPDKSGLPSDRFSAERTGGSVSTLTIQRTQQEDSAVYLCASSFYQPLGGYTFGSGTRLTVV.

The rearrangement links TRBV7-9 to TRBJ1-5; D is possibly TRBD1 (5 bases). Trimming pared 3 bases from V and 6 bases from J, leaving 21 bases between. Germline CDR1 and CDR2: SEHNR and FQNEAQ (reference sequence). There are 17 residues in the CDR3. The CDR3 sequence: CASSLGSGLLLLQPQHF. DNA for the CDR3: TGTGCCAGCAGCTTGGGCTCGGGACTCCTGCTCCTTCAGCCCCAGCATTTT.

The chain's CDR3 is CASSPARGQGVGEQYF. The DNA of the CDR3 is TGTGCCAGCAGCCCCGCTAGGGGACAGGGGGTCGGTGAGCAGTACTTC. This chain uses TRBV2 with TRBJ2-7; 11 nucleotides agree with TRBD1. This CDR3 has 16 amino acids. Trimming cost V 6 bases and J 7 bases; bases outside gene matches: 14. Germline loops: CDR1 SNHLY, CDR2 FYNNEI.

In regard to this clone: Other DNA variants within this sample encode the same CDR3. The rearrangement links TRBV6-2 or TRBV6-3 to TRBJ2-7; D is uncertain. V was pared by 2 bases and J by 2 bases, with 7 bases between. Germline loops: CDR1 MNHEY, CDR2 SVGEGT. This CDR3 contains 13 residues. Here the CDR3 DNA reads TGTGCCAGCAGTTACGCAGGCACCTACGAGCAGTACTTC. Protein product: CASSYAGTYEQYF.

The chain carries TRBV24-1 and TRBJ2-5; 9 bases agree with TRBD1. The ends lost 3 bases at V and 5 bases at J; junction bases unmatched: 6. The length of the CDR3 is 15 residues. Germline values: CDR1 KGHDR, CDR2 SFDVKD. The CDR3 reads CATSDPTGTGETQYF. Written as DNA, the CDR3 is TGTGCCACCAGTGATCCTACAGGGACAGGGGAGACCCAGTACTTC.

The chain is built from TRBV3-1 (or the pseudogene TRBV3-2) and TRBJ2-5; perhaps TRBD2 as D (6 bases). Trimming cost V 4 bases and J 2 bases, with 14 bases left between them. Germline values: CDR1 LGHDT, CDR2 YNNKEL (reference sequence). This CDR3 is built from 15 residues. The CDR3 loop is CASSPSIGGQETQYF. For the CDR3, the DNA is TGTGCCAGCAGCCCCTCAATCGGGGGTCAAGAGACCCAGTACTTC.

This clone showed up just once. The CDR3, as DNA: TGTGCCAGCAGCCCCGAGGGACAGGTGACCGAGTTCTTC. Its translation is CASSPEGQVTEFF. The chain has TRBV3-1 (or the pseudogene TRBV3-2) and TRBJ2-1; 8 positions agree with TRBD1. The ends lost 4 bases at V and 14 bases at J; junction bases unmatched: 10. The CDR3 loop spans 13 amino acids. Germline V gives CDR1 LGHDT, CDR2 YNNKEL (reference sequence).

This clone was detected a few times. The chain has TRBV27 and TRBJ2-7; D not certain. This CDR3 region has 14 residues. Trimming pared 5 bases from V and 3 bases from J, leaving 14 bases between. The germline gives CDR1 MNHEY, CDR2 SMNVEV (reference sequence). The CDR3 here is CASSPAPPYYEQYF. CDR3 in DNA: TGTGCCAGCAGTCCCGCACCCCCCTACTACGAGCAGTACTTC.

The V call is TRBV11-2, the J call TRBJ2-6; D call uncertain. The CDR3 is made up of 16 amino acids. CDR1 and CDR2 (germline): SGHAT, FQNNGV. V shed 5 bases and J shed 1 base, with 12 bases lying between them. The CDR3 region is CASSPLRASGANVLTF. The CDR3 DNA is TGTGCCAGCAGCCCCCTCCGGGCGTCTGGGGCCAACGTCCTGACTTTC.

CDR3 in amino acids: CASSQDSTSGRRSYNEQFF. The CDR3 DNA follows: TGTGCCAGCAGCCAAGATAGTACTAGCGGGAGGAGATCCTACAATGAGCAGTTCTTC. The gene calls are TRBV4-2 and TRBJ2-1, with 12 bases aligning to TRBD2. V gave up 0 bases and J gave up 1 base; unmatched junction bases: 7. Per germline, CDR1 LGHNA and CDR2 YNFKEQ. CDR3 length: 19 residues.

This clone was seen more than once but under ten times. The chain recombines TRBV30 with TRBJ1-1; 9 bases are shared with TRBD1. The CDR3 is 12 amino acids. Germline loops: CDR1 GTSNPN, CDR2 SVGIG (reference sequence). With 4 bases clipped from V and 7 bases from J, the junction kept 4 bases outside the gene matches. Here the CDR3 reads CAWNDRGVEAFF. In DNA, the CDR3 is TGTGCCTGGAACGACAGGGGGGTTGAAGCTTTCTTT.

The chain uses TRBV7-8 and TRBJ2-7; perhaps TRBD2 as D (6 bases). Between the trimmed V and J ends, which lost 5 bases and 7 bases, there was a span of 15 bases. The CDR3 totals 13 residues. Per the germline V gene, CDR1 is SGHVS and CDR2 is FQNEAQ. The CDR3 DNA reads TGTGCCAGCAGCGGCGGGACTGACGGGGAGCAGTACTTC. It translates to CASSGGTDGEQYF. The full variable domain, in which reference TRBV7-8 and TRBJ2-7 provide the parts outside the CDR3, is GAGVSQSPRYKVAKRGQDVALRCDPISGHVSLFWYQQALGQGPEFLTYFQNEAQLDKSGLPSDRFFAERPEGSVSTLKIQRTQQEDSAVYLCASSGGTDGEQYFGPGTRLTVT.

CDR3 nucleotides: TGTGCCAGCAGTTACCTCCGATCAGGTGACGCAGATACGCAGTATTTT. This gives the protein CASSYLRSGDADTQYF. This chain connects TRBV6-2 or TRBV6-3 to TRBJ2-3; D not certain. Trimming pared 2 bases from V and 4 bases from J, leaving 16 bases between. The CDR3 sequence is 16 residues long. In germline, CDR1 is MNHEY, CDR2 SVGEGT.

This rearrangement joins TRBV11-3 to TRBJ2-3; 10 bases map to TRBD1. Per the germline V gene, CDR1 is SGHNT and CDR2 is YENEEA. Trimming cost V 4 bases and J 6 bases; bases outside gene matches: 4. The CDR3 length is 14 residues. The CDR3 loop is CASSSGTGADTQYF. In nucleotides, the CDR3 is TGTGCCAGCAGCTCTGGGACAGGGGCGGATACGCAGTATTTT.

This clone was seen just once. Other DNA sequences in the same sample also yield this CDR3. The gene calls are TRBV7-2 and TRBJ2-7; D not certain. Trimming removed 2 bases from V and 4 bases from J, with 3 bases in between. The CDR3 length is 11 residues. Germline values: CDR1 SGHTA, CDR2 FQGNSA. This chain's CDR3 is CASSLRYEQYF. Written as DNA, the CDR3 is TGTGCCAGCAGCTTACGATACGAGCAGTACTTC.

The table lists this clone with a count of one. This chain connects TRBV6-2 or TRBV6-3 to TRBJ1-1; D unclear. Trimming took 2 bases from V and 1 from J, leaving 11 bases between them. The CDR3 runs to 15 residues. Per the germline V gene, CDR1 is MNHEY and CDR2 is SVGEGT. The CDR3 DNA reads TGTGCCAGCAGTTACCCTCGGACGGGGAACACTGAAGCTTTCTTT. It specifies CASSYPRTGNTEAFF.

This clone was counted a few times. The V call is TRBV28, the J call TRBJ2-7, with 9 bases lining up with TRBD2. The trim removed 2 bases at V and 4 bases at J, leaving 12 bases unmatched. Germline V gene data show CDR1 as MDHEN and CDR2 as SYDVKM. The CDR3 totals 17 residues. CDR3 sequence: CASSLRASGVLVYEQYF. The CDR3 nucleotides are TGTGCCAGCAGTTTACGGGCTAGCGGGGTATTAGTTTACGAGCAGTACTTC.

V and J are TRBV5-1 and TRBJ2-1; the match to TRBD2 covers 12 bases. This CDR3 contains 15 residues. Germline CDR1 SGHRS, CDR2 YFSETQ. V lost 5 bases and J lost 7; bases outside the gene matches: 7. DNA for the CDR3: TGCGCCAGCAGTTTGACTAGCGGGAGTTTAAATGAGCAGTTCTTC. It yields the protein CASSLTSGSLNEQFF.

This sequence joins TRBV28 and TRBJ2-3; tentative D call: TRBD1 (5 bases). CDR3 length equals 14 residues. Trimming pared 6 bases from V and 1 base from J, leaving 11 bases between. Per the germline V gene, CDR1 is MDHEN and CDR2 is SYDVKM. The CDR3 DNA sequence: TGTGCCAGCAGATTGCTCAGGGGCACAGATACGCAGTATTTT. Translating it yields CASRLLRGTDTQYF.

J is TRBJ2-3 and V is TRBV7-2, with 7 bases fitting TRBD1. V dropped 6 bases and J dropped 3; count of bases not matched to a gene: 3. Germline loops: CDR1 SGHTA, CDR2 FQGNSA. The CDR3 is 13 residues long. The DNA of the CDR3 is TGTGCCAGCAGACGACAGGGAACAGATACGCAGTATTTT. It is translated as CASRRQGTDTQYF. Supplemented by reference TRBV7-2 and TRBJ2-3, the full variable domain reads GAGVSQSPSNKVTEKGKDVELRCDPISGHTALYWYRQSLGQGLEFLIYFQGNSAPDKSGLPSDRFSAERTGGSVSTLTIQRTQQEDSAVYLCASRRQGTDTQYFGPGTRLTVL.

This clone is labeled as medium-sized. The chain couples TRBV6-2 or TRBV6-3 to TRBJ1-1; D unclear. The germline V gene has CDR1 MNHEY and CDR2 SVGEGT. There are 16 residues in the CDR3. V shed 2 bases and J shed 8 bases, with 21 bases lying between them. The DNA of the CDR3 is TGTGCCAGCAGTTACGCGGAGGGTACCCCCCAAAACGAAGCTTTCTTT. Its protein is CASSYAEGTPQNEAFF.

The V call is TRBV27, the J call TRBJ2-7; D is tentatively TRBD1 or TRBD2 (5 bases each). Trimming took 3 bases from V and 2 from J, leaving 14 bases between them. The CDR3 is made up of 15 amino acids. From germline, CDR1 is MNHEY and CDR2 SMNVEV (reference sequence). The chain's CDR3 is CASSLGLGGPYEQYF. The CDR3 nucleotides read TGTGCCAGCAGTTTGGGGCTTGGGGGTCCCTACGAGCAGTACTTC.

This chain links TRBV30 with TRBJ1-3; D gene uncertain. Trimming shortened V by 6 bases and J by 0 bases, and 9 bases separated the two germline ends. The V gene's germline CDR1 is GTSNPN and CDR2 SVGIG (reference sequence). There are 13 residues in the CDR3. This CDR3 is CACQTVSGNTIYF. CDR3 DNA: TGTGCCTGCCAGACGGTCTCTGGAAACACCATATATTTT.